What follows describes a single TCR beta chain. The antigen is not known. No cell sorting was done before RNA was extracted from the tissue. The sample originates from a study of tumor and adjacent non-tumor tissue in lung cancer. TCRbeta libraries were built with three rounds of nested PCR, modified from ARM-PCR. Via MiXCR, TCRdb re-called the multiplex PCR reads, giving one row per CDR3 protein. The sample records over 110,000 distinct CDR3 sequences, about 71% being singletons. Study-level results: Patients with more diverse tumor TCRs had worse survival. TCR diversity was significantly greater in tumor than normal lung tissue. Normal lung showed higher cumulative top 100 clone frequency than tumor.

Germline V gene lookup returns CDR1 DFQATT and CDR2 SNEGSKA (reference sequence). This CDR3 has 16 amino acids. The V end was cut by 7 bases, the J end by 5 bases, with 25 bases between. The receptor's source is a man between 60 and 75 years old with small cell lung cancer. The rearrangement joins TRBV20-1 to TRBJ2-3, with D perhaps being TRBD1 or TRBD2 (5 bases each). Sequenced: lung tumor tissue. CDR3 coding DNA: TGCAGTGGTAGCCCCCTCAAAACGTGGGGGTTAGATACGCAGTATTTT. This encodes CSGSPLKTWGLDTQYF.